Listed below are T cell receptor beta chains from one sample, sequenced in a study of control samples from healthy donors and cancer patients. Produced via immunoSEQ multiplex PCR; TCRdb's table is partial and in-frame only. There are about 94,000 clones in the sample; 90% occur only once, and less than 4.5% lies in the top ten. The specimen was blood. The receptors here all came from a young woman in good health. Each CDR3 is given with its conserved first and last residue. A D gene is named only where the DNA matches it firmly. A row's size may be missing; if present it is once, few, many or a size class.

CASSVGQGTNYGYTF TGTGCCAGCAGCGTCGGACAGGGCACTAACTATGGCTACACCTTC TRBJ1-2 15 NA TRBD1 TRBV9
CASSPPGGGGLF TGTGCCAGCAGCCCTCCCGGGGGTGGCGGACTCTTC TRBJ2-1 12 NA NA TRBV7-8
CASLDTSNYGYTF TGTGCCAGCTTAGACACCTCTAACTATGGCTACACCTTC TRBJ1-2 13 NA NA TRBV6-5
CASSEVGARQPQHF TGTGCCAGCAGTGAAGTAGGGGCGAGACAGCCCCAGCATTTT TRBJ1-5 14 NA NA TRBV6-1
CASSFEGAGNTIYF TGCGCCAGCAGCTTCGAGGGGGCTGGAAACACCATATATTTT TRBJ1-3 14 NA NA TRBV5-1
CASRFIGGGYTF TGTGCCAGCAGGTTTATCGGAGGAGGCTACACCTTC TRBJ1-2 12 NA NA TRBV2
CASSQLKGAYGEQYF TGTGCCAGCAGCCAATTGAAGGGGGCTTACGGGGAGCAGTACTTC TRBJ2-7 15 NA TRBD1 TRBV16
CASSLSSVNYGYTF TGTGCCAGCAGTTTATCGTCGGTTAACTATGGCTACACCTTC TRBJ1-2 14 NA NA TRBV27
CASSKLLNTGELFF TGTGCCAGCAGCAAGCTTCTGAACACCGGGGAGCTGTTTTTT TRBJ2-2 14 NA NA TRBV7-2
CATGVGAVTSQPQHF TGTGCCACGGGGGTGGGGGCAGTGACAAGTCAGCCCCAGCATTTT TRBJ1-5 15 few NA TRBV2